The 32 T cell receptor beta chains in this list originate from one sample, sequenced in a study of T-cell memory formation after mild COVID-19. Using its own MiXCR run on the 5' RACE reads, TCRdb lists one record per CDR3 protein. This table has around 340,000 distinct CDR3 sequences, more than 20% appearing once. The sequenced material came from PBMCs or a T cell subset sorted from them (not recorded which). The source of these receptors is an adult woman who had mild COVID-19 (a few samples of this study predate the infection). Cell type and time point are not known.

The chain's CDR3 is CASRGSSTDTQYF. The CDR3 bases are TGTGCCAGCAGAGGGAGTAGCACAGATACGCAGTATTTT. This sequence joins TRBV12-3 or TRBV12-4 and TRBJ2-3; D may be TRBD2 (5 bases). V was trimmed by 6 bases and J by 0 bases, leaving 7 bases between them. The CDR3 contains 13 residues.

In its sample, this clonotype was seen a few times. The chain uses TRBV6-6 and TRBJ1-1, with D tentatively TRBD1 (5 bases). CDR1 is MNHNY and CDR2 is SVGAGI in the germline V gene (reference sequence). V lost 2 bases, J lost 1 base, and 8 bases lay in between. This CDR3 region has 14 residues. The CDR3 DNA sequence: TGTGCCAGCAGTTACCCCGGGGGGAACACTGAAGCTTTCTTT. This sequence encodes CASSYPGGNTEAFF.

This clonotype turned up a few times. The gene calls are TRBV7-3 and TRBJ2-1; tentatively, D is TRBD2 (6 bases). The germline CDR1 and CDR2 sequences are SGHTA and FQGTGA. This CDR3 region has 13 residues. Trimming shortened V by 4 bases and J by 8 bases, and 12 bases separated the two germline ends. The CDR3 is CASSSGGGDEQFF. In DNA form, the CDR3 reads TGTGCCAGCAGCTCCGGGGGAGGAGATGAGCAGTTCTTC.

This rearrangement joins TRBV5-4 to TRBJ2-2, with D perhaps matching TRBD2 (5 bases). The CDR3 sequence is 15 residues long. Trimming stripped 1 base from V and 1 base from J, with 8 bases between. The germline CDR1 and CDR2 sequences are SGHNT and YYREEE (reference sequence). CDR3 in amino acids: CASSLREKNTGELFF. The CDR3 DNA follows: TGTGCCAGCAGCTTGAGGGAGAAGAACACCGGGGAGCTGTTTTTT.

In its sample, this clonotype was seen a few times. The gene calls are TRBV7-9 and TRBJ1-1, with 8 bases that match TRBD1. Germline V gene data show CDR1 as SEHNR and CDR2 as FQNEAQ (reference sequence). Losses at the gene ends were 5 bases for V and 0 bases for J; bases not matched to a gene: 8. The CDR3 contains 16 residues. DNA for the CDR3: TGTGCCAGCAGCGGATCAGGGGGCCGCTTGAACACTGAAGCTTTCTTT. Its protein is CASSGSGGRLNTEAFF. The whole variable domain, filled in from reference TRBV7-9 and TRBJ1-1, reads DTGVSQNPRHKITKRGQNVTFRCDPISEHNRLYWYRQTLGQGPEFLTYFQNEAQLEKSRLLSDRFSAERPKGSFSTLEIQRTEQGDSAMYLCASSGSGGRLNTEAFFGQGTRLTVV.

CDR3 in DNA: TGCGCCAGCAGCTTGGCCTTTGGACAGGGCTACGAGCAGTACTTC. Its protein is CASSLAFGQGYEQYF. This sequence joins TRBV5-1 and TRBJ2-7; 8 bases fit TRBD1. The CDR3 sequence is 15 residues long. CDR1 and CDR2 (germline): SGHRS, YFSETQ. V gave up 0 bases and J gave up 3 bases; unmatched junction bases: 5. Based on the CDR3 plus reference TRBV5-1 and TRBJ2-7, the full variable domain is KAGVTQTPRYLIKTRGQQVTLSCSPISGHRSVSWYQQTPGQGLQFLFEYFSETQRNKGNFPGRFSGRQFSNSRSEMNVSTLELGDSALYLCASSLAFGQGYEQYFGPGTRLTVT.

This clonotype was counted a few times. The chain uses TRBV11-1 and TRBJ2-2; 8 bases are shared with TRBD2. Losses at the gene ends were 8 bases for V and 0 bases for J; bases not matched to a gene: 5. CDR1 and CDR2 from the germline V gene are SGHAT and FQDESV (reference sequence). This CDR3 spans 15 amino acids. The CDR3 nucleotides are TGTGCCAGCTCCTCGGGGGGGCCGAACACCGGGGAGCTGTTTTTT. Residues: CASSSGGPNTGELFF.

The rearrangement uses TRBV15 and TRBJ2-1, with 7 bases matching TRBD2. V shed 5 bases and J 9 bases; nucleotides not matched to a gene: 4. Germline loops: CDR1 LNHNV, CDR2 YYDKDF (reference sequence). This CDR3 contains 12 residues. The CDR3 region is CATSAGAFEQFF. The CDR3 DNA follows: TGTGCCACCAGCGCGGGAGCGTTTGAGCAGTTCTTC.

The J gene is TRBJ2-5, the V gene TRBV24-1; D not certain. The germline gives CDR1 KGHDR, CDR2 SFDVKD. Trimming left V 4 bases short and J 2 bases short, with 13 bases between. The CDR3 runs 15 residues. The CDR3 nucleotides are TGTGCCACCAGTGACCCCGGACCCTCGCAAGAGACCCAGTACTTC. Its translation: CATSDPGPSQETQYF.

This clonotype was counted only a few times. The chain carries TRBV20-1 and TRBJ2-3; D unclear. There are 13 residues in the CDR3. The V gene's germline CDR1 is DFQATT and CDR2 SNEGSKA (reference sequence). Trimming cost V 4 bases and J 1 base, with 9 bases left between them. The DNA of the CDR3 is TGCAGTGCTAAAAGACCGGGCACAGATACGCAGTATTTT. It encodes CSAKRPGTDTQYF.

The rearrangement joins TRBV11-2 to TRBJ2-3, with 10 bases fitting TRBD2. The CDR3 has 15 residues. Germline V gives CDR1 SGHAT, CDR2 FQNNGV. Losses at the gene ends were 5 bases for V and 5 bases for J; bases not matched to a gene: 7. The CDR3 DNA is TGTGCCAGCAGCCCCGTCCTAGCGGGAGAAGATACGCAGTATTTT. Its translation: CASSPVLAGEDTQYF.

The rearrangement uses TRBV4-1 and TRBJ1-5; 7 bases fit TRBD1. The CDR3 covers 15 residues. The V segment lost 1 base and the J segment 7 bases; nucleotides outside the gene matches: 7. CDR1 is MGHRA and CDR2 is YSYEKL in the germline V gene. Here the CDR3 DNA reads TGCGCCAGCAGCCAAGCTGAGGGGGCAGGCCAGCCCCAGCATTTT. Protein sequence: CASSQAEGAGQPQHF.

This clonotype was detected a few times. V gene TRBV7-9 combines with J gene TRBJ1-5; 10 nucleotides agree with TRBD1. Trimming at V came to 2 bases and at J to 6 bases, leaving 7 bases not matched to a gene. Germline V gives CDR1 SEHNR, CDR2 FQNEAQ (reference sequence). This CDR3 has 16 amino acids. The CDR3 nucleotides are TGTGCCAGCAGCTTACAGGGACAGGGGACGGGTCAGCCCCAGCATTTT. Translating it yields CASSLQGQGTGQPQHF.

This clonotype has more than one count but fewer than ten. V is TRBV3-1 and J is TRBJ2-2; 7 bases are a match to TRBD1. There are 17 residues in the CDR3. The V segment lost 1 base and the J segment 1 base; nucleotides outside the gene matches: 6. Looked up from germline, CDR1 is LGHDT and CDR2 is YNNKEL (reference sequence). CDR3 sequence: CASSQGRQGWNTGELFF. The CDR3 coding sequence is TGTGCCAGCAGCCAAGGAAGACAGGGTTGGAACACCGGGGAGCTGTTTTTT.

The rearrangement joins TRBV2 to TRBJ2-7; D is uncertain. Per germline, CDR1 SNHLY and CDR2 FYNNEI. This CDR3 is built from 15 residues. V lost 0 bases and J 2 bases, leaving 11 bases between the germline ends. CDR3 region: CASSEAREFTYEQYF. Written as DNA, the CDR3 is TGTGCCAGCAGTGAAGCTAGGGAATTCACCTACGAGCAGTACTTC.

This chain joins TRBV14 and TRBJ2-7, with TRBD1 as a possible D gene (5 bases). This CDR3 is built from 13 residues. Germline CDR1 SGHDN, CDR2 FVKESK. V gave up 0 bases and J gave up 9 bases, with 12 bases separating them. The DNA of the CDR3 is TGTGCCAGCAGCCAAGAATATGGGGCAGGGCAGTACTTC. Its protein product is CASSQEYGAGQYF. The full variable domain, completed using reference TRBV14 and TRBJ2-7, is EAGVTQFPSHSVIEKGQTVTLRCDPISGHDNLYWYRRVMGKEIKFLLHFVKESKQDESGMPNNRFLAERTGGTYSTLKVQPAELEDSGVYFCASSQEYGAGQYFGPGTRLTVT.

The chain carries TRBV19 and TRBJ2-7; TRBD1 agrees at 8 bases. CDR3 length: 15 amino acids. CDR1 is LNHDA, CDR2 SQIVND, per germline (reference sequence). Unmatched junction bases numbered 11, after V lost 5 bases and J lost 5 bases. The CDR3 nucleotides are TGTGCCAGTAGTTACTATCGGACAGGGTCGGACGAGCAGTACTTC. It is translated as CASSYYRTGSDEQYF. The whole variable domain, remainder taken from reference TRBV19 and TRBJ2-7, is DGGITQSPKYLFRKEGQNVTLSCEQNLNHDAMYWYRQDPGQGLRLIYYSQIVNDFQKGDIAEGYSVSREKKESFPLTVTSAQKNPTAFYLCASSYYRTGSDEQYFGPGTRLTVT.

The table lists this clonotype with many counts. V gene TRBV7-3 combines with J gene TRBJ2-3, with D tentatively TRBD2 (5 bases). Looked up from germline, CDR1 is SGHTA and CDR2 is FQGTGA. Trimming pared 5 bases from V and 4 bases from J, leaving 16 bases between. The CDR3 consists of 15 residues. This CDR3 reads CASSPHTGRADTQYF. CDR3 DNA sequence: TGTGCCAGCAGCCCCCACACGGGAAGGGCAGATACGCAGTATTTT.

This chain connects TRBV7-9 to TRBJ1-2, with TRBD1 as a possible D gene (5 bases). Between the trimmed V and J ends, which lost 4 bases and 8 bases, there was a span of 23 bases. Germline-derived CDR1 and CDR2 are SEHNR and FQNEAQ (reference sequence). The CDR3 has 16 amino acids. CDR3 DNA: TGTGCCAGCAGCTCTCAGAGCGGGGGACCTAGAGACGGCTACACCTTC. This gives the protein CASSSQSGGPRDGYTF.

This clonotype has a handful of counts. The chain recombines TRBV29-1 with TRBJ2-5; tentatively, D is TRBD2 (5 bases). V dropped 3 bases and J dropped 4 bases, with 12 bases sitting between them. Germline values: CDR1 SQVTM, CDR2 ANQGSEA. This CDR3 has 13 residues. Here the CDR3 DNA reads TGCAGCGTTGATAGGACTCCCCGAGAGACCCAGTACTTC. Protein product: CSVDRTPRETQYF.

This chain uses TRBV28 with TRBJ2-1, with 8 bases that match TRBD2. CDR1 and CDR2 from the germline V gene are MDHEN and SYDVKM. The CDR3 runs to 16 residues. With 5 bases clipped from V and 3 bases from J, the junction kept 9 bases outside the gene matches. CDR3 in amino acids: CASSGNEAGDYNEQFF. The CDR3 coding sequence is TGTGCCAGCAGTGGGAATGAAGCGGGAGACTACAATGAGCAGTTCTTC.

This clonotype was found a few times. The chain uses TRBV6-5 and TRBJ1-2, with 7 positions matching TRBD1. The CDR3 totals 16 residues. The junction had 16 bases not matched to a gene; V was cut back by 8 bases and J by 4 bases. Germline V gene sequence: CDR1 MNHEY, CDR2 SVGAGI. In nucleotides, the CDR3 is TGTGCCAGCGGGTTCATTTTACAGGGGTCAGGCTATGGCTACACCTTC. Translating it yields CASGFILQGSGYGYTF.

The chain joins TRBV5-1 to TRBJ2-7; the match to TRBD1 covers 8 bases. Per the germline V gene, CDR1 is SGHRS and CDR2 is YFSETQ. The CDR3 contains 14 residues. Trimming took 4 bases from V and 5 from J; bases not matched to a gene: 8. The CDR3 loop is CASSPGQGSDEQYF. The CDR3 DNA follows: TGCGCCAGCAGCCCTGGACAGGGATCGGACGAGCAGTACTTC. The entire variable domain, with the rest obtained from reference TRBV5-1 and TRBJ2-7, is as follows: KAGVTQTPRYLIKTRGQQVTLSCSPISGHRSVSWYQQTPGQGLQFLFEYFSETQRNKGNFPGRFSGRQFSNSRSEMNVSTLELGDSALYLCASSPGQGSDEQYFGPGTRLTVT.

This clonotype was observed a few times. V and J are TRBV5-1 and TRBJ2-1; 12 bases agree with TRBD2. With 5 bases clipped from V and 0 bases from J, the junction kept 6 bases outside the gene matches. The CDR3 is made up of 17 amino acids. Germline values: CDR1 SGHRS, CDR2 YFSETQ. The CDR3 loop reads CASRRSGLAGSYNEQFF. The CDR3, as DNA: TGCGCCAGCAGGCGGTCGGGACTAGCGGGCTCCTACAATGAGCAGTTCTTC. The full variable domain, in which reference TRBV5-1 and TRBJ2-1 provide the parts outside the CDR3, is KAGVTQTPRYLIKTRGQQVTLSCSPISGHRSVSWYQQTPGQGLQFLFEYFSETQRNKGNFPGRFSGRQFSNSRSEMNVSTLELGDSALYLCASRRSGLAGSYNEQFFGPGTRLTVL.

The chain uses TRBV6-7 and TRBJ2-7; tentative D call: TRBD2 (5 bases). TRBV6-7 is noted as an ORF with a role that remains uncertain. The CDR3 has 17 amino acids. Trimming pared 8 bases from V and 2 bases from J, leaving 25 bases between. CDR3 region: CASPTGVLATNPYEQYF. DNA for the CDR3: TGTGCCAGCCCTACCGGTGTTTTAGCGACGAATCCCTACGAGCAGTACTTC.

The CDR3 DNA follows: TGTGCCAGCAGTTCCCCTTCCGACAGGGAGGATGGCTACACCTTC. This translates into CASSSPSDREDGYTF. The J gene is TRBJ1-2, the V gene TRBV12-3 or TRBV12-4; 7 bases align to TRBD1. J was trimmed by 6 bases and V by 4 bases; bases with no gene match: 11. The CDR3 loop spans 15 amino acids.

The sample holds many counts of this clonotype. The V call is TRBV10-3, the J call TRBJ1-1, with 7 bases matching TRBD1. Germline V gene data show CDR1 as ENHRY and CDR2 as SYGVKD. CDR3 size: 14 residues. The trim removed 4 bases at V and 1 base at J, leaving 3 bases unmatched. The CDR3 region has the DNA TGTGCCATCAGTGGCGGACAGGCGAACACTGAAGCTTTCTTT. It yields the protein CAISGGQANTEAFF.

The chain couples TRBV20-1 to TRBJ1-1; a weak D match, TRBD1 (6 bases). Deletions cut 6 bases from V and 0 bases from J, with 11 bases between. Germline V lookup: CDR1 DFQATT, CDR2 SNEGSKA (reference sequence). This CDR3 is built from 13 residues. The CDR3 region has the DNA TGCAGTGCCCGGGACACTCTGAACACTGAAGCTTTCTTT. As protein: CSARDTLNTEAFF.

V gene TRBV20-1 combines with J gene TRBJ1-1; D remains ambiguous. This CDR3 has 16 amino acids. V was shortened by 0 bases and J by 0 bases, with 14 bases between the two germline ends. Germline assignment: CDR1 DFQATT and CDR2 SNEGSKA (reference sequence). CDR3 nucleotides: TGCAGTGCTAGAGATCCGTTTCGAGGTATGAACACTGAAGCTTTCTTT. It specifies CSARDPFRGMNTEAFF.

The chain has TRBV4-1 and TRBJ1-2, with 7 bases lining up with TRBD1. With V trimmed by 4 bases and J by 4 bases, 6 bases remained unmatched. The CDR3 spans 14 residues. From germline, CDR1 is MGHRA and CDR2 YSYEKL. The DNA of the CDR3 is TGCGCCAGCAGCCCTGGGACAGTTGCCTATGGCTACACCTTC. Protein sequence: CASSPGTVAYGYTF.

This clonotype was observed a few times. The chain combines TRBV12-3 or TRBV12-4 with TRBJ2-7; 9 bases agree with TRBD1. The CDR3 length is 14 residues. V dropped 6 bases and J dropped 6; count of bases not matched to a gene: 9. The CDR3 bases are TGTGCCAGCAGCCCCTACAGGGGGCTGGGCGAGCAGTACTTC. It translates to CASSPYRGLGEQYF.

The chain combines TRBV11-3 with TRBJ2-1, with 7 nucleotides matching TRBD2. This CDR3 has 16 amino acids. The germline V gene encodes CDR1 SGHNT and CDR2 YENEEA. The ends lost 4 bases at V and 8 bases at J; junction bases unmatched: 14. The CDR3 bases are TGTGCCAGCAGCTCAAATCCGGCGGGAGTGGTGGATGAGCAGTTCTTC. Its protein product is CASSSNPAGVVDEQFF.